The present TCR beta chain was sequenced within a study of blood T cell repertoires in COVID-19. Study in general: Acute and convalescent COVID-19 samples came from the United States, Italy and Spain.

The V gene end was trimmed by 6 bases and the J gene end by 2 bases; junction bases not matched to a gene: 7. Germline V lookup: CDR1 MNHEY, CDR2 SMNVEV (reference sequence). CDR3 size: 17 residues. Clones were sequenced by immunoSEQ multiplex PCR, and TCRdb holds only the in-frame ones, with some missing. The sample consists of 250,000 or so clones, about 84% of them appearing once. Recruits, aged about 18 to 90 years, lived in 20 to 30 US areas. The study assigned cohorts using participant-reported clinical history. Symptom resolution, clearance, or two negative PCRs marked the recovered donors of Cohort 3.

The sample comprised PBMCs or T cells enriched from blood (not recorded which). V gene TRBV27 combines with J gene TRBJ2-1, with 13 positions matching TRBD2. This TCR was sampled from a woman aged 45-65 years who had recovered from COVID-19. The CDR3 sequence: CASSHPGLAGTYNEQFF. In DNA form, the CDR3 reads TGTGCCAGCAGCCATCCGGGACTAGCGGGAACCTACAATGAGCAGTTCTTC.